The 23 T cell receptor beta chains presented below share a single source sample, sequenced in a study of blood T cell repertoires in COVID-19. The protocol was immunoSEQ multiplex PCR, while the TCRdb copy is restricted to in-frame clones and leaves out a portion. The sample holds 200,000 to 300,000 clones, 88% seen once. Specimen: peripheral blood. The origin of the receptors is a woman in her twenties or thirties with acute or convalescent COVID-19.

V gene TRBV9 combines with J gene TRBJ2-3; 8 bases are a match to TRBD2. The CDR3 sequence is 13 residues long. Per the germline V gene, CDR1 is SGDLS and CDR2 is YYNGEE. V lost 3 bases, J lost 5 bases, and 2 bases stayed unmatched. CDR3 coding DNA: TGTGCCAGCAGCGCCCTAGCGGGAGATACGCAGTATTTT. This encodes CASSALAGDTQYF.

In DNA form, the CDR3 reads TGTGCCAGCAGCTCAAAACCGGACTCATACACCGGGGAGCTGTTTTTT. Its translation: CASSSKPDSYTGELFF. The chain uses TRBV5-4 and TRBJ2-2; D is possibly TRBD2 (5 bases). Germline CDR1 SGHNT, CDR2 YYREEE (reference sequence). V dropped 3 bases and J dropped 3 bases, with 15 bases sitting between them. CDR3 size: 16 residues.

This sequence joins TRBV19 and TRBJ2-7, with D possibly matching TRBD2 (6 bases). The germline V gene has CDR1 LNHDA and CDR2 SQIVND (reference sequence). The CDR3 runs 14 residues. V was clipped by 5 bases and J by 0 bases, with 11 bases between them. This CDR3 is CASSYRRDSYEQYF. The DNA for the CDR3 is TGTGCCAGTAGTTATAGGCGGGACTCCTACGAGCAGTACTTC.

The chain joins TRBV2 to TRBJ2-1, with TRBD2 matching over 11 bases. CDR3 length: 17 amino acids. Germline values: CDR1 SNHLY, CDR2 FYNNEI. The trim removed 4 bases at V and 7 bases at J, leaving 12 bases unmatched. CDR3 amino acids: CASSGLAGPLGGNEQFF. The DNA of the CDR3 is TGTGCCAGCAGTGGACTAGCGGGACCATTGGGGGGGAATGAGCAGTTCTTC. Based on the CDR3 plus reference TRBV2 and TRBJ2-1, the full variable domain is EPEVTQTPSHQVTQMGQEVILRCVPISNHLYFYWYRQILGQKVEFLVSFYNNEISEKSEIFDDQFSVERPDGSNFTLKIRSTKLEDSAMYFCASSGLAGPLGGNEQFFGPGTRLTVL.

The chain is built from TRBV9 and TRBJ1-3; no clear D gene. V shed 0 bases and J shed 1 base, with 8 bases lying between them. The length of the CDR3 is 15 residues. CDR1 SGDLS and CDR2 YYNGEE come from the germline V gene. The CDR3 sequence: CASSVEGGSGNTIYF. CDR3 bases: TGTGCCAGCAGCGTAGAAGGAGGTTCTGGAAACACCATATATTTT.

The V call is TRBV27, the J call TRBJ1-1; no reliable D call. Germline CDR1 is MNHEY and CDR2 is SMNVEV (reference sequence). CDR3 length: 14 residues. Trimming left V 5 bases short and J 1 base short, with 11 bases between. This chain's CDR3 is CASSPSGANTEAFF. The DNA for the CDR3 is TGTGCCAGCAGTCCATCCGGTGCGAACACTGAAGCTTTCTTT.

This clone was detected a few times. The J gene is TRBJ1-1, the V gene TRBV14; 8 nucleotides line up with TRBD1. The CDR3 is 13 residues long. Germline V gene sequence: CDR1 SGHDN, CDR2 FVKESK. The V gene end was trimmed by 3 bases and the J gene end by 9 bases; junction bases not matched to a gene: 6. CDR3 amino acids: CASSQPGGFKAFF. The CDR3 DNA is TGTGCCAGCAGCCAGCCAGGGGGCTTTAAAGCTTTCTTT.

This clone appeared once. V and J are TRBV4-2 and TRBJ2-7; 10 bases match TRBD2. The V and J ends lost 0 bases and 2 bases, in that order; junction bases with no gene match: 4. CDR1 is LGHNA, CDR2 YNFKEQ, per germline. CDR3 length equals 16 residues. The CDR3 DNA reads as TGTGCCAGCAGCCAAGATCCTAGCGGGAGACCCTACGAGCAGTACTTC. Its protein product is CASSQDPSGRPYEQYF.

V gene TRBV7-8 combines with J gene TRBJ1-4; 7 bases line up with TRBD1. The CDR3 runs to 14 residues. V lost 6 bases to trimming and J lost 5 bases; unmatched junction nucleotides: 6. CDR1 and CDR2 (germline): SGHVS, FQNEAQ. Written as DNA, the CDR3 is TGTGCCAGCAGACCCCGGGACAGAAATGAAAAACTGTTTTTT. It specifies CASRPRDRNEKLFF.

The J gene is TRBJ2-1, the V gene TRBV12-5, with TRBD2 matching over 12 bases. The CDR3 sequence is 14 residues long. CDR1 is LGHNT and CDR2 is FRNRAP in the germline V gene. V trimming: 0 bases; J trimming: 10 bases; junction bases outside the gene matches: 1. The CDR3 DNA sequence: TGTGCTAGTGGTTTGGTGGGACTAGCGGGCGAGCAGTTCTTC. It yields the protein CASGLVGLAGEQFF.

J is TRBJ1-5 and V is TRBV6-2 or TRBV6-3; D is perhaps TRBD1 (6 bases). Germline V gene sequence: CDR1 MNHEY, CDR2 SVGEGT. CDR3 size: 15 residues. Between the trimmed V and J ends, which lost 5 bases and 8 bases, there was a span of 19 bases. The DNA for the CDR3 is TGTGCCAGCAGTACAAGGACAGAAATTAGGGAGCCCCAGCATTTT. Translation: CASSTRTEIREPQHF.

The CDR3 coding sequence is TGTGCCAGCAGAACCGGAGCGGGAGGGCCGGACGAGCAGTACTTC. Amino acids: CASRTGAGGPDEQYF. V and J are TRBV2 and TRBJ2-7; TRBD2 aligns across 10 bases. CDR3 length: 15 amino acids. J was trimmed by 5 bases and V by 6 bases; bases with no gene match: 10. Per germline, CDR1 SNHLY and CDR2 FYNNEI.

The V gene is TRBV18, the J gene TRBJ2-1, with a tentative D call TRBD1 (6 bases). Per germline, CDR1 KGHSH and CDR2 LQKENI. V was cut by 2 bases and J by 5 bases, with 13 bases left in between. This CDR3 spans 15 amino acids. The CDR3 protein is CASSPYFGQNNEQFF. The CDR3 bases are TGTGCCAGCTCACCATACTTCGGACAGAACAATGAGCAGTTCTTC.

V is TRBV19 and J is TRBJ2-7, with 7 bases aligning to TRBD2. J gave up 0 bases and V 6 bases, and 11 bases lay outside the gene matches. CDR3 length equals 16 residues. Germline loops: CDR1 LNHDA, CDR2 SQIVND (reference sequence). CDR3 DNA: TGTGCCAGTAGCGCCGTGGGGAGGGAGGGCTCCTACGAGCAGTACTTC. Encoded protein: CASSAVGREGSYEQYF.

This chain joins TRBV4-2 and TRBJ1-4, with 7 bases lining up with TRBD1. The CDR3 consists of 15 residues. V trimming: 1 base; J trimming: 8 bases; junction bases outside the gene matches: 7. Germline V lookup: CDR1 LGHNA, CDR2 YNFKEQ. This CDR3 reads CASSQGGQPLEKLFF. The CDR3 DNA reads TGTGCCAGCAGCCAAGGGGGACAGCCCCTGGAAAAACTGTTTTTT.

This chain uses TRBV7-2 with TRBJ1-3; D might be TRBD1 (5 bases). The CDR3 runs to 16 residues. CDR1 and CDR2 (germline): SGHTA, FQGNSA. V gave up 2 bases and J gave up 2 bases, with 13 bases separating them. In DNA form, the CDR3 reads TGTGCCAGCAGCTTACGGGGGGGAAGGACTGGAAACACCATATATTTT. Translation: CASSLRGGRTGNTIYF.

The chain links TRBV7-3 to TRBJ1-2, with D maybe TRBD1 (6 bases). V lost 2 bases and J 4 bases, leaving 11 bases between the germline ends. This CDR3 has 14 residues. CDR1 and CDR2 from the germline V gene are SGHTA and FQGTGA. The CDR3 sequence: CASSLSGEGYGYTF. The DNA for the CDR3 is TGTGCCAGCAGCTTATCAGGGGAGGGCTATGGCTACACCTTC.

V usage is TRBV7-9 and J usage is TRBJ2-3; 9 positions match TRBD2. With 2 bases clipped from V and 4 bases from J, the junction kept 7 bases outside the gene matches. Germline CDR1 and CDR2: SEHNR and FQNEAQ (reference sequence). The CDR3 contains 16 residues. Written as DNA, the CDR3 is TGTGCCAGCAGCTTATTAATAGCGGGAGCTTCAGATACGCAGTATTTT. Protein: CASSLLIAGASDTQYF. The full variable domain, with the rest looked up from reference TRBV7-9 and TRBJ2-3, is DTGVSQNPRHKITKRGQNVTFRCDPISEHNRLYWYRQTLGQGPEFLTYFQNEAQLEKSRLLSDRFSAERPKGSFSTLEIQRTEQGDSAMYLCASSLLIAGASDTQYFGPGTRLTVL.

The rearrangement links TRBV5-1 to TRBJ2-1; D remains unclear. The CDR3 runs 15 residues. The V end was cut by 4 bases, the J end by 0 bases, with 11 bases between. Looked up from germline, CDR1 is SGHRS and CDR2 is YFSETQ. As DNA, the CDR3 is TGCGCCAGCAGCCCCCTGCTGAGCTCCTACAATGAGCAGTTCTTC. Translated: CASSPLLSSYNEQFF.

V is TRBV6-5 and J is TRBJ2-5, with D possibly matching TRBD2 (6 bases). V lost 10 bases, J lost 2 bases, and 11 bases lay in between. The CDR3 extends over 12 amino acids. Germline V gives CDR1 MNHEY, CDR2 SVGAGI. As DNA, the CDR3 is TGTGCCACCCGGGGGATTCAAGAGACCCAGTACTTC. This codes for CATRGIQETQYF.

V and J are TRBV7-9 and TRBJ2-1; a weak D match, TRBD2 (7 bases). V was shortened by 0 bases and J by 2 bases, with 11 bases between the two germline ends. This CDR3 is built from 16 residues. Per the germline V gene, CDR1 is SEHNR and CDR2 is FQNEAQ (reference sequence). CDR3 region: CASSLARGLTYNEQFF. The CDR3 DNA follows: TGTGCCAGCAGCTTAGCGCGGGGGCTTACCTACAATGAGCAGTTCTTC.

The chain uses TRBV30 and TRBJ1-3; 8 bases agree with TRBD1. The CDR3 has 14 residues. The germline V gene has CDR1 GTSNPN and CDR2 SVGIG (reference sequence). J gave up 3 bases and V 3 bases, and 4 bases lay outside the gene matches. In nucleotides, the CDR3 is TGTGCCTGGAGCAACAGGGGGTTTGGAAACACCATATATTTT. Encoded protein: CAWSNRGFGNTIYF.

The chain joins TRBV29-1 to TRBJ2-3; TRBD2 matches at 12 bases. Germline loops: CDR1 SQVTM, CDR2 ANQGSEA. V was clipped by 6 bases and J by 4 bases; unmatched bases: 8. There are 15 residues in the CDR3. CDR3 bases: TGCAGCGTGGTGACTAGCGGGAGTAGGTCAGATACGCAGTATTTT. It translates to CSVVTSGSRSDTQYF.